The text below deals with one T cell receptor (beta chain). Its specificity is not known. The read ends 3 residues before the CDR3 terminus; that terminus is restored from the germline J gene. The data originate from a study of T cells in women clearing cervical HPV infection. In the study overall: Donors had HPV16-related CIN3 or worse; 2 had invasive cancer. Findings of the study overall: Associations may precede or follow infection; HPV-specific or memory T cells were not isolated.

CDR1 and CDR2 from the germline V gene are GTSNPN and SVGIG (reference sequence). The CDR3 runs 16 residues. Trimming removed 0 bases at V and 0 bases at J, with 12 bases between. immunoSEQ multiplex PCR used an average of around 1,200 ng genomic DNA. Libraries were prepared by immunoSEQ multiplex PCR; TCRdb keeps only in-frame clonotypes and omits some of them. The sample holds tens of thousands of clones. The rearrangement joins TRBV30 to TRBJ1-3; D is perhaps TRBD1 (5 bases). The sequencing input was blood buffy coat. The sequence was obtained from a woman between 18 and 70 years old with a cervical HPV16 infection that either progressed to CIN3+ or cleared (not recorded which). CDR3 residues: CAWSVPDMSSGNTIYF. The sequenced CDR3 bases are TGTGCCTGGAGTGTACCGGACATGAGCTCTGGAAACACC.